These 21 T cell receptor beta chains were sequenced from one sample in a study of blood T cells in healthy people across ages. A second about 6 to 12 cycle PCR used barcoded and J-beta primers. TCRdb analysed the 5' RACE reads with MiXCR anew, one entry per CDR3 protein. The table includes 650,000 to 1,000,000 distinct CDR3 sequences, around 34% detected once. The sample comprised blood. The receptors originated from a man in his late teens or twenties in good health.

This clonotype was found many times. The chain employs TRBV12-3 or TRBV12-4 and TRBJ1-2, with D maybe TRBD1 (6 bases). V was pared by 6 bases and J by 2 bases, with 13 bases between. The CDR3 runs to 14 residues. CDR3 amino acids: CASRPQGINYGYTF. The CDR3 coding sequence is TGTGCCAGCAGACCACAGGGTATAAACTATGGCTACACCTTC.

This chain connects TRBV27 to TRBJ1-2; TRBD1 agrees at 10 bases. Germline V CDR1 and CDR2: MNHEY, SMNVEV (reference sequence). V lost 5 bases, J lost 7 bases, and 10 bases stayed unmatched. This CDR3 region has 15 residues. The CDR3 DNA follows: TGTGCCAGCAGTGCCTATCCGGGACAGGGGAGTGGCTACACCTTC. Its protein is CASSAYPGQGSGYTF.

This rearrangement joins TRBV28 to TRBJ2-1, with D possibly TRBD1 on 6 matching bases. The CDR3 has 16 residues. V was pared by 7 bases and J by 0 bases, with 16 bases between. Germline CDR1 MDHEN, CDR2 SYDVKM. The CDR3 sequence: CASTPRYRVSYNEQFF. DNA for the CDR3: TGTGCCAGCACCCCGCGGTACAGGGTCTCCTACAATGAGCAGTTCTTC.

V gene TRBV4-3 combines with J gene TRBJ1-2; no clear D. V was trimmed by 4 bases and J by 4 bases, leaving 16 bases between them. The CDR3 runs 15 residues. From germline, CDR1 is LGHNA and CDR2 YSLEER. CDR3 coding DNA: TGCGCCAGCAGCCCCCTCGGGGAACTATTCTATGGCTACACCTTC. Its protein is CASSPLGELFYGYTF.

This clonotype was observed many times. CDR3 nucleotides: TGTGCCAGCAGCTTCAGCCGGGACTACGAGCAGTACTTC. The encoded protein is CASSFSRDYEQYF. The gene calls are TRBV7-9 and TRBJ2-7; TRBD2 might be the D (5 bases). V dropped 3 bases and J dropped 3 bases, with 9 bases sitting between them. The CDR3 is 13 amino acids. Germline V gene sequence: CDR1 SEHNR, CDR2 FQNEAQ (reference sequence).

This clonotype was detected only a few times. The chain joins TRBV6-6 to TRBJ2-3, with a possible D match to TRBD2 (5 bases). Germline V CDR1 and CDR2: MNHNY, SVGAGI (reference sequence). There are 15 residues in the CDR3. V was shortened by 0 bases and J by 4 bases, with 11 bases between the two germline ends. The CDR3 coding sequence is TGTGCCAGCAGTTACTCGAGGGCCGGCTCAGATACGCAGTATTTT. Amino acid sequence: CASSYSRAGSDTQYF.

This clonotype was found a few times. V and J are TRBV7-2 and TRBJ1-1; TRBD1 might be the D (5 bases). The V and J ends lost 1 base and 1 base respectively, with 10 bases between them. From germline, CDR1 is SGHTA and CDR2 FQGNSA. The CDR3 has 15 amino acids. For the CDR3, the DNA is TGTGCCAGCAGCTTAGGGGGCGAAAGGAACACTGAAGCTTTCTTT. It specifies CASSLGGERNTEAFF. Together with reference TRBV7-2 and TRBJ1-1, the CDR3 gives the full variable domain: GAGVSQSPSNKVTEKGKDVELRCDPISGHTALYWYRQSLGQGLEFLIYFQGNSAPDKSGLPSDRFSAERTGGSVSTLTIQRTQQEDSAVYLCASSLGGERNTEAFFGQGTRLTVV.

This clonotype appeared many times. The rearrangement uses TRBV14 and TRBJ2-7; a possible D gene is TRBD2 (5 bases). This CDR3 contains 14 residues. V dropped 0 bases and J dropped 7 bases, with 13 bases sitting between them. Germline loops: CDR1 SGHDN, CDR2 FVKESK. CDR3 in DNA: TGTGCCAGCAGCCAAGAGATCGGATCGGGAGAGCAGTACTTC. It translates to CASSQEIGSGEQYF.

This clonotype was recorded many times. The DNA for the CDR3 is TGCGCCAGCAGCCAAGTGAGGGGGGACCAAGAGACCCAGTACTTC. Protein: CASSQVRGDQETQYF. This chain connects TRBV4-1 to TRBJ2-5, with D possibly called TRBD1 or TRBD2 (6 bases each). The CDR3 sequence is 15 residues long. CDR1 MGHRA and CDR2 YSYEKL come from the germline V gene. Deletions cut 1 base from V and 0 bases from J, with 9 bases between.

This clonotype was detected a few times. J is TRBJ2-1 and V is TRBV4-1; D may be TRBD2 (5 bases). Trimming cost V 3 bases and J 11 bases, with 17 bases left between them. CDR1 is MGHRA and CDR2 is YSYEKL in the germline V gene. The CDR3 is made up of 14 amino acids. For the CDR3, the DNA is TGCGCCAGCAGCCACGCGGAGAGGGAAAATCAGCAGTTCTTC. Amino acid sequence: CASSHAERENQQFF.

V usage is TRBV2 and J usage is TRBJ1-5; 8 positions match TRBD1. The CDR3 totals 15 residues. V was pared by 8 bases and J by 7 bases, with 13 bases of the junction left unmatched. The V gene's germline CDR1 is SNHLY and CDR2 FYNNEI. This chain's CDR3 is CASGFSGQDMQPQHF. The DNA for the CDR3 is TGTGCCAGCGGCTTCTCGGGACAGGACATGCAGCCCCAGCATTTT.

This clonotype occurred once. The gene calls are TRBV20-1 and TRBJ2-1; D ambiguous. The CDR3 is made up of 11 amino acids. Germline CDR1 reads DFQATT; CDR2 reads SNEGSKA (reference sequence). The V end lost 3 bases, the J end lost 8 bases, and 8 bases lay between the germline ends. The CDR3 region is CSARVVDEQFF. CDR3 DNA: TGCAGTGCTAGGGTAGTGGATGAGCAGTTCTTC.

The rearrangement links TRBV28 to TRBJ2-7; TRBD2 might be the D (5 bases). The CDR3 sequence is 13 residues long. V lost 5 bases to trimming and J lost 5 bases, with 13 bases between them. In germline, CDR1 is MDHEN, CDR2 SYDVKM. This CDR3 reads CASSPPAGDEQYF. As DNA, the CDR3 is TGTGCCAGCAGTCCCCCTGCCGGGGACGAGCAGTACTTC.

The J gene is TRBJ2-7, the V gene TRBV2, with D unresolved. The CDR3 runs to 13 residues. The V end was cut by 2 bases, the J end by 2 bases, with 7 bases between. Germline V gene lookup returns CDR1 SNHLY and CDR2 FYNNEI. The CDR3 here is CASSEMRTYEQYF. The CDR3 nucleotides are TGTGCCAGCAGTGAAATGCGTACCTACGAGCAGTACTTC.

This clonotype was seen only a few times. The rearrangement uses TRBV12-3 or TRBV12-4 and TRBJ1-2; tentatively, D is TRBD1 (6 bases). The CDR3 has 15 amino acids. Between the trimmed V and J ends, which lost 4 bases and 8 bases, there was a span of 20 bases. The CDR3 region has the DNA TGTGCCAGCAGTTCCCAGGGGACGCTAGGGGAAGGCTACACCTTC. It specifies CASSSQGTLGEGYTF.

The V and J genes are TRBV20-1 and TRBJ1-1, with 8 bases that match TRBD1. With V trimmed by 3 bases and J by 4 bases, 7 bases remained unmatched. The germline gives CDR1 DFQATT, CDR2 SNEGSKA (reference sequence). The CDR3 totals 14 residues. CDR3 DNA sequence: TGCAGTGCTAGTCGAACAGGGACAGGCACTGAAGCTTTCTTT. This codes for CSASRTGTGTEAFF.

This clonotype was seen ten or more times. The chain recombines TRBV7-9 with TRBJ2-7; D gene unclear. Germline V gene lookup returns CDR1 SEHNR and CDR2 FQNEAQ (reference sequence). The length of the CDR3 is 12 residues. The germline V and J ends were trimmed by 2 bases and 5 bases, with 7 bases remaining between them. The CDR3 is CASSLRVHEQYF. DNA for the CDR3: TGTGCCAGCAGCTTAAGGGTCCACGAGCAGTACTTC. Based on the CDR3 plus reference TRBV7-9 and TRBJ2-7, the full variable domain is DTGVSQNPRHKITKRGQNVTFRCDPISEHNRLYWYRQTLGQGPEFLTYFQNEAQLEKSRLLSDRFSAERPKGSFSTLEIQRTEQGDSAMYLCASSLRVHEQYFGPGTRLTVT.

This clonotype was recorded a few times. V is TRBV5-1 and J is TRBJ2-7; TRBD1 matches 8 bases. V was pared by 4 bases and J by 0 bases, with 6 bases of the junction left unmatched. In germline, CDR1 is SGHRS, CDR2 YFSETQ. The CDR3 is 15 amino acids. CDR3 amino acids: CASSPRQGNSYEQYF. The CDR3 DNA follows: TGCGCCAGCAGCCCCAGACAGGGGAACTCCTACGAGCAGTACTTC.

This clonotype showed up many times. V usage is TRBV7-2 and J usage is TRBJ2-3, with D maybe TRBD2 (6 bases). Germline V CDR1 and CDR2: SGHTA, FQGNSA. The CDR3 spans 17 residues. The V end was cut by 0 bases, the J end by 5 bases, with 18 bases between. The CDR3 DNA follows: TGTGCCAGCAGCTTAGCGGGGCGGGGATCCCCGGGAGATACGCAGTATTTT. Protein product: CASSLAGRGSPGDTQYF.

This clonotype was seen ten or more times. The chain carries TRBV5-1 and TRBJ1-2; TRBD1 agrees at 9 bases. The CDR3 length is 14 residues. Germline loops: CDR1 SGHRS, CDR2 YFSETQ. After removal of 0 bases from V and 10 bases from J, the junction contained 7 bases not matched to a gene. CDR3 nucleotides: TGCGCCAGCAGCTTGGATGGACAGGGGAGTGACTACACCTTC. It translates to CASSLDGQGSDYTF.

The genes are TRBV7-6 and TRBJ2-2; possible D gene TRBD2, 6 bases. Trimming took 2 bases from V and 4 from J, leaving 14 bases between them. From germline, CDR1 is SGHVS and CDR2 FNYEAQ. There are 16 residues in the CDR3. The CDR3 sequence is CASSLQGLGGTGELFF. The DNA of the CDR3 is TGTGCCAGCAGCTTACAGGGTTTGGGAGGCACCGGGGAGCTGTTTTTT.